This T cell receptor beta chain was sequenced during a study of cytomegalovirus exposure and HLA in healthy donors. Study outcomes and limitations: Using the classifier, cytomegalovirus status was reportedly diagnosed with high specificity and sensitivity.

All the people who gave samples were healthy bone marrow donors. PCR involved 60 Vbeta and 13 Jbeta primers. Assay used: immunoSEQ multiplex PCR; TCRdb lists only in-frame clones, some missing. The sample shows some 70,000 clones, about 81% of them seen only once. As for this clone: Antigen: not known.

CDR1 is SNHLY, CDR2 FYNNEI, per germline. The CDR3 totals 14 residues. Trimming cost V 8 bases and J 2 bases; bases outside gene matches: 4. This clonotype was sampled from a human donor in good health. The sequencing sample was made of PBMCs. The chain carries TRBV2 and TRBJ1-5; TRBD1 agrees at 9 bases. CDR3 in amino acids: CASQDRGGNQPQHF. The CDR3 coding sequence is TGTGCCAGCCAGGACAGGGGTGGCAATCAGCCCCAGCATTTT.